This is a list of T cell receptor beta chains from one sample in a study of blood T cell repertoires in COVID-19. Using immunoSEQ multiplex PCR, the repertoire was profiled, and TCRdb retains in-frame clones only, with some absent. Among some 170,000 clones listed, approximately 80% were seen once. Sequencing used peripheral blood. The receptor set was obtained from a woman at least 80 years old with active or convalescent COVID-19. CDR3s include the opening cysteine and the closing phenylalanine or tryptophan. A D gene is named only where the DNA matches it firmly. Clone size is shown for a subset of rows, as once, few, many or a class of expanded clone.

V	J	D	size	DNA	CDR3
TRBV29-1	TRBJ1-1	.	few	TGCAGCGGCACAGGGATGAACACTGAAGCTTTCTTT	CSGTGMNTEAFF
TRBV29-1	TRBJ1-1	TRBD1	.	TGCAGCGTCTCCCGGGACAGACGGGTGAACACTGAAGCTTTCTTT	CSVSRDRRVNTEAFF
TRBV18	TRBJ2-7	TRBD1	.	TGTGCCAGCTCACCGGGACAGGCTTTAAGCTACGAGCAGTACTTC	CASSPGQALSYEQYF
TRBV7-2	TRBJ1-6	.	.	TGTGCCAGCAGCTTAACAGAGGGAAAGGGTTCACCCCTCCACTTT	CASSLTEGKGSPLHF
TRBV15	TRBJ1-4	.	.	TGTGCCACCAGCTTTACAGGGTGGGCTACTAATGAAAAACTGTTTTTT	CATSFTGWATNEKLFF
TRBV7-3	TRBJ2-2	.	.	TGTGCCAGCAGTTCTTACACCGGGGAGCTGTTTTTT	CASSSYTGELFF
TRBV3-1/TRBV3-2	TRBJ2-5	.	.	TGTGCCAGCAGCCCCCTGGGCGAGACCCAGTACTTC	CASSPLGETQYF
TRBV7-2	TRBJ2-2	.	.	TGTGCCAGCAGCGTTTTGGGGGGTTCAAACACCGGGGAGCTGTTTTTT	CASSVLGGSNTGELFF
TRBV19	TRBJ1-2	TRBD1	once	TGTGCCAGTAGTACCGACAGGGGTAACTATGGCTACACCTTC	CASSTDRGNYGYTF
TRBV3-1/TRBV3-2	TRBJ1-1	.	.	TGTGCCAGCAGCCTAGGCGGGACGGATGAAGCTTTCTTT	CASSLGGTDEAFF
TRBV6-4	TRBJ2-5	TRBD2	.	TGTGCCAGCAGTCCGACTAGCGGGGGTGGAGAGACCCAGTACTTC	CASSPTSGGGETQYF
TRBV5-5	TRBJ1-3	.	.	TGTGCCAGCAGCTTGCGGGGGGACTCTGGAAACACCATATATTTT	CASSLRGDSGNTIYF
TRBV27	TRBJ1-5	.	.	TGTGCCAGCAGTTCGCTAAATAGCAATCAGCCCCAGCATTTT	CASSSLNSNQPQHF
TRBV7-2	TRBJ2-1	.	.	TGTGCCAGCAGCTTCCGACAGGACAATGAGCAGTTCTTC	CASSFRQDNEQFF
TRBV21-1	TRBJ1-2	.	.	TGTGCCAGCAGCAGAGGGGACCGGGGACAGCAAGATGGCTACACCTTC	CASSRGDRGQQDGYTF
TRBV7-7	TRBJ2-5	TRBD2	.	TGTGCTAGCAGCTTAGCTTCGAGCGGGGGCCCAGCTGAGGCCGTGACCCAGTACTTC	CASSLASSGGPAEAVTQYF
TRBV2	TRBJ1-5	.	once	TGTGCCAGCAGCCAGGGGTCGAGGGGTCAGCCCCAGCATTTT	CASSQGSRGQPQHF
TRBV3-1/TRBV3-2	TRBJ2-2	.	once	TGTGCCAGCAGCCAAGATTGGGGAGGAAGGACCGGGGAGCTGTTTTTT	CASSQDWGGRTGELFF
TRBV4-3	TRBJ2-7	.	.	TGCGCCAGCAGCCAAGAAGGCGGGACCGAGCAGTACTTC	CASSQEGGTEQYF
TRBV3-1/TRBV3-2	TRBJ1-1	.	.	TGTGCCAGCAGTAGAGGACAGATGAACACTGAAGCTTTCTTT	CASSRGQMNTEAFF
TRBV21-1	TRBJ2-3	.	.	TGTGCCAGCAGCAAGGGTCCGGACCGGAGGGAGGATACGCAGTATTTT	CASSKGPDRREDTQYF
TRBV6-2/TRBV6-3	TRBJ1-6	.	few	TGTGCCAGCAGTTGGGGCCCCGGCGGCTCACCCCTCCACTTT	CASSWGPGGSPLHF
TRBV5-8	TRBJ1-4	.	.	TGTGCCAGCAGCTTGGTGAGGGGGAGTGAAAAACTGTTTTTT	CASSLVRGSEKLFF
TRBV5-6	TRBJ2-7	TRBD2	once	TGTGCCAGCAGCCGGACGGGGGGAGGGTCCTACGAGCAGTACTTC	CASSRTGGGSYEQYF
TRBV9	TRBJ2-6	TRBD2	.	TGTGCCAGCAGCGTAGGTAGCGGGGGAGGAGCTGGGGCCAACGTCCTGACTTTC	CASSVGSGGGAGANVLTF
TRBV2	TRBJ2-3	.	.	TGTGCCAGCAGTCGGGACTCTCAGCAAAATACGCAGTATTTT	CASSRDSQQNTQYF
TRBV5-4	TRBJ1-1	.	once	TGTGCCAGCAGACTTAAACAGGGAAGCTACTTTATGAACACTGAAGCTTTCTTT	CASRLKQGSYFMNTEAFF
TRBV19	TRBJ2-1	.	once	TGTGCCAGTAGTCGGGGGTACGGGGGTCTTAACAATGAGCAGTTCTTC	CASSRGYGGLNNEQFF
TRBV6-6	TRBJ1-5	.	.	TGTGCCAGCAGTTACGACAGCAGCAATCAGCCCCAGCATTTT	CASSYDSSNQPQHF
TRBV20-1	TRBJ1-1	.	once	TGCAGTGCACCGCCGGGGACTGAAGCTTTCTTT	CSAPPGTEAFF
TRBV7-2	TRBJ2-2	TRBD2	.	TGTGCCAGCAGCTTATCGGGGGGGCGCACCGGGGAGCTGTTTTTT	CASSLSGGRTGELFF
TRBV7-7	TRBJ2-1	TRBD2	once	TGTGCTAGCAGCCCGGGACTAGCGGGGGGGCCCAATGAGCAGTTCTTC	CASSPGLAGGPNEQFF
TRBV4-1	TRBJ1-2	TRBD1	.	TGCGCCAGCAGCCTCAGGGGGCAGGGCTACACCTTC	CASSLRGQGYTF
TRBV6-2/TRBV6-3	TRBJ1-1	TRBD1	.	TGTGCCAGCAGTACCCGACAGGGCGGGCAAACTGAAGCTTTCTTT	CASSTRQGGQTEAFF
TRBV11-2	TRBJ1-1	.	.	TGTGCCAGCAGCTTGGACCCCTGGCGGGGCACTGAAGCTTTCTTT	CASSLDPWRGTEAFF
TRBV25-1	TRBJ1-1	.	.	TGTGCCAGCAGTTCTCAGACAGCTGTATTGAACACTGAAGCTTTCTTT	CASSSQTAVLNTEAFF
TRBV23-1	TRBJ2-7	TRBD1	.	TGCGCCAGCAGTCAATCGGGAGGGACAGGGGTGGACGAGCAGTACTTC	CASSQSGGTGVDEQYF
TRBV5-4	TRBJ1-1	.	few	TGTGCCAGCAGCCTAAATAACAGAAACACTGAAGCTTTCTTT	CASSLNNRNTEAFF
TRBV14	TRBJ2-7	TRBD2	.	TGTGCCAGCACCCGAAACCCGGGAGGGCACGAGCAGTACTTC	CASTRNPGGHEQYF
TRBV11-3	TRBJ1-4	.	.	TGTGCCAGCAGCCAATCAAGAACAGGGTCAGGCGAAAAACTGTTTTTT	CASSQSRTGSGEKLFF
TRBV18	TRBJ1-5	TRBD1	few	TGTGCCAGCTCACCGCAAGAGACAGGGGGCATGCAGCCCCAGCATTTT	CASSPQETGGMQPQHF
TRBV6-1	TRBJ1-2	.	many	TGTGCCAGCAGTGAAATCGAATTGGGAGTAAGCTATGGCTACACCTTC	CASSEIELGVSYGYTF
TRBV3-1/TRBV3-2	TRBJ1-2	.	.	TGTGCCAGCAGCCGAGGCGGGCCGGAGGACTACACCTTC	CASSRGGPEDYTF
TRBV6-5	TRBJ2-5	TRBD2	once	TGTGCCAGCAGTTACGGGGAGGGGTGGCAAGAGACCCAGTACTTC	CASSYGEGWQETQYF
TRBV5-1	TRBJ1-1	.	.	TGCGCCAGCGGAGAAGGGAACACTGAAGCTTTCTTT	CASGEGNTEAFF
TRBV7-2	TRBJ1-1	.	.	TGTGCCAGCAGCTTATACAGGGCTGAAGCTTTCTTT	CASSLYRAEAFF
TRBV19	TRBJ1-1	TRBD1	.	TGTGCCAGTAGTGTAGACAGGGGAACTGAAGCTTTCTTT	CASSVDRGTEAFF
TRBV5-1	TRBJ2-2	.	.	TGCGCCAGCAGCTTGGCGGTCTATAGCACCGGGGAGCTGTTTTTT	CASSLAVYSTGELFF
TRBV2	TRBJ1-1	.	once	TGTGCCAGTACGTTGCGAACGGGGAACACTGAAGCTTTCTTT	CASTLRTGNTEAFF
TRBV19	TRBJ1-2	.	few	TGTGCCAGTAGCCCTCAGGGTCCCTATGGCTACACCTTC	CASSPQGPYGYTF
TRBV4-1	TRBJ2-7	.	.	TGCGCCAGCAGCCACGGGGGTAAGCAGTACTTC	CASSHGGKQYF
TRBV10-3	TRBJ2-2	TRBD1	.	TGTGCCATCAGTTCACAGGGGTACACCGGGGAGCTGTTTTTT	CAISSQGYTGELFF
TRBV6-5	TRBJ2-7	TRBD1	.	TGTGCCAGCAGTTACTCCGGGACAGGGTCAAACGAGCAGTACTTC	CASSYSGTGSNEQYF
TRBV9	TRBJ2-1	.	.	TGTGCCAGCAGCCCTACCTCACAGGCCACGGGTGAGCAGTTCTTC	CASSPTSQATGEQFF
TRBV7-2	TRBJ1-6	TRBD1	once	TGTGCCAGCAGCTACCGGACAGGGAACAATTCACCCCTCCACTTT	CASSYRTGNNSPLHF